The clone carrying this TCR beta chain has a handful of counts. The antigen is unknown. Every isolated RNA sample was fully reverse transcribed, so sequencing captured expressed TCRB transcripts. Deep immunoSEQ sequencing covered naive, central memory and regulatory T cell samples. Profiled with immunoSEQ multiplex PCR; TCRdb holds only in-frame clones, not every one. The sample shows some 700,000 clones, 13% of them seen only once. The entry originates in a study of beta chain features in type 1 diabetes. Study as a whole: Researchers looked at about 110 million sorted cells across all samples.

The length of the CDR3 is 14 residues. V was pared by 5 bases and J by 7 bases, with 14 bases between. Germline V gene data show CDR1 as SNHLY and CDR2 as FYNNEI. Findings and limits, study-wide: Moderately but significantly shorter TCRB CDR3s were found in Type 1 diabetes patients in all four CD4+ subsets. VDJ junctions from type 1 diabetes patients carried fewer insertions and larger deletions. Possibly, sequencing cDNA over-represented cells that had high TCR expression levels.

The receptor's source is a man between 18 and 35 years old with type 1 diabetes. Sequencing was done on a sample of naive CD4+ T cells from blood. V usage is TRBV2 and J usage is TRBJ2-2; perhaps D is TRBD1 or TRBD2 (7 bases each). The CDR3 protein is CASSPQGGNGELFF. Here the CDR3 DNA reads TGTGCCAGCAGTCCCCAGGGGGGGAACGGGGAGCTGTTTTTT.